A single sample is the source of the 24 T cell receptor beta chains below, sequenced in a study of spatial heterogeneity in lung cancer. Time point indicated: sample taken at primary tumor resection. In each case, whole RNA from tumor, nontumor lung or frozen PBMC was sequenced unsorted. A single record per CDR3 protein comes from TCRdb applying MiXCR to the 5' RACE reads. Altogether about 95,000 distinct CDR3 sequences are present, approximately 8.6% being singletons, with the ten largest covering less than 9%. The sequenced sample was PBMCs, obtained at surgery. These receptors were obtained from a male donor with early-stage non-small cell lung cancer.

The chain uses TRBV6-5 and TRBJ1-1; 8 nucleotides align to TRBD1. Germline CDR1 MNHEY, CDR2 SVGAGI. CDR3 length: 16 residues. V trimming: 6 bases; J trimming: 1 base; junction bases outside the gene matches: 10. The CDR3 here is CASSGAGGVRNTEAFF. CDR3 nucleotide sequence: TGTGCCAGCAGCGGCGCAGGGGGCGTCAGGAACACTGAAGCTTTCTTT.

The sample holds many counts of this clonotype. The V gene is TRBV5-1, the J gene TRBJ1-5; 7 bases match TRBD1. Per the germline V gene, CDR1 is SGHRS and CDR2 is YFSETQ. Trimming cost V 4 bases and J 0 bases; bases outside gene matches: 4. CDR3 length: 15 residues. The DNA of the CDR3 is TGCGCCAGCAGCGCTACAGGGGATAGCAATCAGCCCCAGCATTTT. It yields the protein CASSATGDSNQPQHF.

This clonotype was counted between two and nine times. V gene TRBV10-3 combines with J gene TRBJ2-5, with 8 bases identical to TRBD2. Trimming removed 6 bases from V and 5 bases from J; junction bases left unmatched: 8. CDR1 ENHRY and CDR2 SYGVKD come from the germline V gene. The CDR3 is made up of 14 amino acids. The CDR3 DNA reads TGTGCCATCAGAGCGGGAGAGGCGGGTGAGACCCAGTACTTC. Amino acid sequence: CAIRAGEAGETQYF.

The V gene is TRBV7-9, the J gene TRBJ1-1; tentatively, D is TRBD1 (6 bases). Germline loops: CDR1 SEHNR, CDR2 FQNEAQ (reference sequence). The CDR3 consists of 16 residues. V shed 5 bases and J shed 3 bases, with 19 bases lying between them. CDR3 coding DNA: TGTGCCAGCAGCCCCTTGGGGGCTAAGGGGGACACTGAAGCTTTCTTT. Its protein is CASSPLGAKGDTEAFF.

The V call is TRBV21-1, the J call TRBJ2-7; TRBD2 is taken as the D call from the table, unchecked against the DNA. TRBV21-1 is annotated as a pseudogene. The CDR3 is 14 residues long. CDR3 amino acids: CASSTSPLTTEQYF. CDR3 coding DNA: TGTGCCAGCAGCACCAGCCCTCTTACCACCGAGCAGTACTTC.

This clonotype has more than one count but fewer than ten. The rearrangement joins TRBV12-3 or TRBV12-4 to TRBJ2-3; D remains ambiguous. V lost 4 bases and J lost 4, with 6 bases in between. The CDR3 sequence is 12 residues long. This CDR3 reads CASSSQSDTQYF. As DNA, the CDR3 is TGTGCCAGCAGTTCCCAGTCAGATACGCAGTATTTT.

DNA of the CDR3: TGTGCCAGCAGTAGACGACAGACAGATACGCAGTATTTT. This translates into CASSRRQTDTQYF. This chain links TRBV12-3 or TRBV12-4 with TRBJ2-3, with D tentatively TRBD1 (5 bases). V was cut by 5 bases and J by 3 bases, with 9 bases left in between. The CDR3 is 13 residues long.

This clonotype has more than one count but fewer than ten. This rearrangement joins TRBV24-1 to TRBJ2-5, with 9 nucleotides matching TRBD2. Germline CDR1 reads KGHDR; CDR2 reads SFDVKD. Germline trimming cut 9 bases from V and 5 bases from J; bases unmatched to any gene: 6. The CDR3 sequence is 13 residues long. The CDR3 loop is CATASSGTETQYF. DNA of the CDR3: TGTGCCACCGCGTCTAGCGGGACTGAGACCCAGTACTTC.

This clonotype came up a few times. V gene TRBV7-2 combines with J gene TRBJ2-5; perhaps TRBD1 as D (6 bases). This CDR3 has 13 residues. V lost 6 bases and J 1 base, leaving 9 bases between the germline ends. Germline CDR1 and CDR2: SGHTA and FQGNSA. The CDR3: CASSYRAQETQYF. The CDR3 DNA sequence: TGTGCCAGCAGTTACAGGGCCCAAGAGACCCAGTACTTC.

The gene calls are TRBV5-1 and TRBJ1-1; no definite D call. Trimming took off 5 bases at V and 7 bases at J, with 15 bases between the two ends. Germline CDR1 SGHRS, CDR2 YFSETQ. The CDR3 has 13 residues. CDR3 region: CASSSDRLLEAFF. The CDR3 DNA reads as TGCGCCAGCAGTTCTGACCGTCTACTTGAAGCTTTCTTT.

The V call is TRBV7-2, the J call TRBJ1-5; D not certain. In germline, CDR1 is SGHTA, CDR2 FQGNSA. V dropped 4 bases and J dropped 8 bases, with 12 bases sitting between them. The CDR3 sequence is 13 residues long. CDR3 nucleotides: TGTGCCAGCAGCTCCCACCCCCGGGAGCCCCAGCATTTT. This gives the protein CASSSHPREPQHF.

The chain couples TRBV5-1 to TRBJ2-3; 9 bases are a match to TRBD1. V was clipped by 4 bases and J by 5 bases; unmatched bases: 8. Germline V gene sequence: CDR1 SGHRS, CDR2 YFSETQ. The CDR3 loop spans 15 amino acids. CDR3 nucleotides: TGCGCCAGCAGCGGCGGGACAGGGAACATAGATACGCAGTATTTT. Its translation is CASSGGTGNIDTQYF. The variable domain in full, with the rest retrieved from reference TRBV5-1 and TRBJ2-3, is KAGVTQTPRYLIKTRGQQVTLSCSPISGHRSVSWYQQTPGQGLQFLFEYFSETQRNKGNFPGRFSGRQFSNSRSEMNVSTLELGDSALYLCASSGGTGNIDTQYFGPGTRLTVL.

The J gene is TRBJ2-3, the V gene TRBV4-2; 8 bases map to TRBD2. Germline-derived CDR1 and CDR2 are LGHNA and YNFKEQ. The V segment lost 0 bases and the J segment 4 bases; nucleotides outside the gene matches: 6. The CDR3 loop spans 16 amino acids. Here the CDR3 reads CASSQDSGGAPDTQYF. The CDR3 nucleotides read TGTGCCAGCAGCCAAGATTCCGGGGGGGCTCCAGATACGCAGTATTTT.

The chain carries TRBV3-1 and TRBJ2-2, with 13 nucleotides matching TRBD2. J was trimmed by 3 bases and V by 4 bases; bases with no gene match: 14. The CDR3 loop spans 20 amino acids. Per germline, CDR1 LGHDT and CDR2 YNNKEL (reference sequence). The chain's CDR3 is CASSPSVGLAGVGYTGELFF. In nucleotides, the CDR3 is TGTGCCAGCAGCCCATCGGTCGGACTAGCGGGGGTTGGGTACACCGGGGAGCTGTTTTTT.

In its sample, this clonotype was seen a few times. V gene TRBV7-2 combines with J gene TRBJ1-5; no definite D call. With 3 bases removed from V and 3 bases from J, the gap between germline ends came to 9 bases. Germline V gene lookup returns CDR1 SGHTA and CDR2 FQGNSA. CDR3 size: 14 residues. The CDR3 DNA reads TGTGCCAGCAGCTTCGGACGGAACAATCAGCCCCAGCATTTT. It translates to CASSFGRNNQPQHF.

This clonotype was seen ten or more times. The V call is TRBV2, the J call TRBJ2-7; 8 bases are a match to TRBD2. The V and J ends lost 3 bases and 4 bases, in that order; junction bases with no gene match: 8. Per germline, CDR1 SNHLY and CDR2 FYNNEI. The CDR3 contains 15 residues. CDR3: CASSEGVAGIYEQYF. As DNA, the CDR3 is TGTGCCAGCAGTGAGGGGGTAGCGGGAATTTACGAGCAGTACTTC.

At least ten counts were recorded for this clonotype. The chain recombines TRBV15 with TRBJ1-4; no clear D. V lost 3 bases and J 5 bases, leaving 4 bases between the germline ends. Germline lookup yields CDR1 LNHNV and CDR2 YYDKDF (reference sequence). There are 12 residues in the CDR3. The CDR3 DNA reads TGTGCCACCAGCAGGGGAAATGAAAAACTGTTTTTT. The encoded protein is CATSRGNEKLFF.

This clonotype was counted many times. The rearrangement links TRBV27 to TRBJ1-1, with 8 bases that match TRBD1. The CDR3 consists of 17 residues. V gave up 1 base and J gave up 0 bases; unmatched junction bases: 7. Germline V CDR1 and CDR2: MNHEY, SMNVEV (reference sequence). The CDR3 DNA is TGTGCCAGCAGTTTATTATCAGGGGGCGGGGTGAACACTGAAGCTTTCTTT. It encodes CASSLLSGGGVNTEAFF.

This clonotype was picked up many times. The V gene is TRBV7-9, the J gene TRBJ1-5, with 7 positions matching TRBD1. Trimming cost V 7 bases and J 6 bases; bases outside gene matches: 12. Germline loops: CDR1 SEHNR, CDR2 FQNEAQ (reference sequence). The CDR3 has 15 amino acids. The CDR3 region is CASTKIDREGQPQHF. The CDR3 nucleotides read TGTGCCAGCACCAAGATAGACAGGGAGGGTCAGCCCCAGCATTTT.

This clonotype was seen at least ten times. The chain has TRBV27 and TRBJ2-2; TRBD2 aligns across 7 bases. This CDR3 region has 16 residues. Per germline, CDR1 MNHEY and CDR2 SMNVEV (reference sequence). After removal of 6 bases from V and 3 bases from J, the junction contained 10 bases not matched to a gene. The CDR3 DNA reads as TGTGCCAGCAGGACGCGCTGGCGGGAGTACACCGGGGAGCTGTTTTTT. As protein: CASRTRWREYTGELFF.

This clonotype was recorded at least ten times. This rearrangement joins TRBV7-9 to TRBJ2-1; TRBD1 or TRBD2 may be the D gene (5 bases each). Trimming removed 3 bases at V and 6 bases at J, with 12 bases between. The germline V gene has CDR1 SEHNR and CDR2 FQNEAQ (reference sequence). The CDR3 covers 14 residues. Here the CDR3 reads CASSLGVIGNEQFF. CDR3 DNA: TGTGCCAGCAGCTTGGGGGTTATAGGCAATGAGCAGTTCTTC.

This clonotype was counted at least ten times. The chain couples TRBV6-6 to TRBJ2-5, with 7 bases aligning to TRBD2. In germline, CDR1 is MNHNY, CDR2 SVGAGI (reference sequence). The CDR3 extends over 15 amino acids. Germline trimming cut 0 bases from V and 5 bases from J; bases unmatched to any gene: 6. The CDR3 DNA is TGTGCCAGCAGTTACTCGCCGGGGGGTGCGGAGACCCAGTACTTC. Its translation: CASSYSPGGAETQYF.

This clonotype was observed many times. The V and J genes are TRBV5-1 and TRBJ1-2; the D gene is possibly TRBD1 (6 bases). CDR3 size: 13 residues. Germline V lookup: CDR1 SGHRS, CDR2 YFSETQ. The V end was cut by 4 bases, the J end by 4 bases, with 11 bases between. CDR3 sequence: CASSPQGLYGYTF. The CDR3 region has the DNA TGCGCCAGCAGCCCACAGGGACTCTATGGCTACACCTTC.

This clonotype occurred many times. This sequence joins TRBV28 and TRBJ2-7, with 10 bases fitting TRBD1. CDR1 and CDR2 from the germline V gene are MDHEN and SYDVKM. The CDR3 loop spans 14 amino acids. V gave up 6 bases and J gave up 6 bases; unmatched junction bases: 8. CDR3 region: CASRTPGQGSEQYF. The CDR3 DNA follows: TGTGCCAGCAGGACCCCGGGACAGGGGAGCGAGCAGTACTTC.